These 14 T cell receptor beta chains originate from one sample sequenced in a study of human T cells and chemical hapten exposure. The sample's time point: patch test 1, 2 weeks after DPC sensitization. Described treatment: therapeutic diphenylcyclopropenone sensitization with weekly scalp DPC. Each CDR3 protein gets one entry after TCRdb re-called the RACE reads with MiXCR. The sample lists roughly 360,000 distinct CDR3 sequences; around 5% were seen once. The sample in question was whole blood, obtained in connection with sensitization to the hapten diphenylcyclopropenone (DPC). These receptors were collected from a woman between 50 and 59 years old with alopecia areata. Some clones in this sample may be carry-over from other donors' samples.

This clonotype was counted between two and nine times. This chain connects TRBV20-1 to TRBJ2-3; D uncertain. Between the trimmed V and J ends, which lost 3 bases and 4 bases, there was a span of 11 bases. Germline CDR1 and CDR2: DFQATT and SNEGSKA (reference sequence). The CDR3 has 13 amino acids. CDR3 residues: CSARSLWSDTQYF. CDR3 DNA sequence: TGCAGTGCTAGGTCTCTATGGTCAGATACGCAGTATTTT.

This clonotype was picked up many times. This sequence joins TRBV30 and TRBJ2-1; D perhaps matches TRBD1 (6 bases). Germline V gene lookup returns CDR1 GTSNPN and CDR2 SVGIG (reference sequence). Trimming removed 1 base from V and 8 bases from J, with 12 bases in between. This CDR3 is 13 amino acids long. CDR3: CAWSGQGWDEQFF. The CDR3 DNA reads as TGTGCCTGGAGTGGGCAGGGGTGGGATGAGCAGTTCTTC.

This clonotype was observed many times. The chain has TRBV29-1 and TRBJ2-2; no firm D call. The length of the CDR3 is 11 residues. Per germline, CDR1 SQVTM and CDR2 ANQGSEA. Trimming shortened V by 5 bases and J by 4 bases, and 5 bases separated the two germline ends. CDR3 coding DNA: TGCAGCGTTCAGGTCACCGGGGAGCTGTTTTTT. Its protein is CSVQVTGELFF.

This clonotype was found a few times. The chain couples TRBV28 to TRBJ1-2, with D unresolved. The CDR3 loop spans 14 amino acids. Germline CDR1 and CDR2: MDHEN and SYDVKM. V was trimmed by 3 bases and J by 4 bases, leaving 12 bases between them. CDR3 sequence reads: CASSFEGSLYGYTF. In nucleotides, the CDR3 is TGTGCCAGCAGTTTCGAGGGATCCCTCTATGGCTACACCTTC.

This clonotype was counted at least ten times. This chain connects TRBV19 to TRBJ2-1; 8 bases align to TRBD1. The J segment lost 9 bases and the V segment lost 3 bases, leaving 10 bases of the junction unmatched. This CDR3 has 15 residues. Germline CDR1 is LNHDA and CDR2 is SQIVND (reference sequence). CDR3 DNA sequence: TGTGCCAGTAGTATCCGGCAGGGGGCCGGCAGTGAGCAGTTCTTC. Protein sequence: CASSIRQGAGSEQFF. Full variable domain (missing parts from reference TRBV19 and TRBJ2-1): DGGITQSPKYLFRKEGQNVTLSCEQNLNHDAMYWYRQDPGQGLRLIYYSQIVNDFQKGDIAEGYSVSREKKESFPLTVTSAQKNPTAFYLCASSIRQGAGSEQFFGPGTRLTVL.

This clonotype has a handful of counts. The chain recombines TRBV20-1 with TRBJ1-6; D is undetermined. Trimming stripped 5 bases from V and 0 bases from J, with 14 bases between. The CDR3 has 16 residues. CDR1 and CDR2 (germline): DFQATT, SNEGSKA (reference sequence). The CDR3 loop is CSAPEGEGSYNSPLHF. CDR3 coding DNA: TGCAGTGCTCCTGAGGGAGAGGGCTCCTATAATTCACCCCTCCACTTT.

The chain links TRBV18 to TRBJ2-1, with 15 nucleotides matching TRBD2. With 4 bases clipped from V and 9 bases from J, the junction kept 7 bases outside the gene matches. Germline CDR1 and CDR2: KGHSH and LQKENI. The CDR3 spans 16 residues. This CDR3 is CASSLKGLAGGSEQFF. Here the CDR3 DNA reads TGTGCCAGCTCACTCAAAGGACTAGCGGGGGGGAGTGAGCAGTTCTTC.

This rearrangement joins TRBV5-6 to TRBJ2-7; weak D call: TRBD2 (5 bases). Trimming left V 0 bases short and J 1 base short, with 8 bases between. CDR1 SGHDT and CDR2 YYEEEE come from the germline V gene. The CDR3 extends over 14 amino acids. The CDR3 region is CASSLGTYSYEQYF. In nucleotides, the CDR3 is TGTGCCAGCAGCTTGGGGACTTATTCCTACGAGCAGTACTTC.

In this sample, this clonotype turned up many times. V usage is TRBV5-6 and J usage is TRBJ2-1; 7 bases line up with TRBD1. The CDR3 is 15 amino acids. V trimming: 0 bases; J trimming: 7 bases; junction bases outside the gene matches: 7. CDR1 and CDR2 from the germline V gene are SGHDT and YYEEEE. CDR3 bases: TGTGCCAGCAGCTTGGCAGGGACAGAGGGGAATGAGCAGTTCTTC. Translating gives CASSLAGTEGNEQFF.

The table lists this clonotype with many counts. The chain couples TRBV7-2 to TRBJ2-3; D is unclear. V was shortened by 5 bases and J by 3 bases, with 6 bases between the two germline ends. Germline CDR1 reads SGHTA; CDR2 reads FQGNSA. The CDR3 length is 12 residues. The CDR3 reads CASSPETDTQYF. DNA of the CDR3: TGTGCCAGCAGCCCGGAGACAGATACGCAGTATTTT.

This clonotype was seen many times. The chain is built from TRBV7-9 and TRBJ1-2; D remains ambiguous. Per the germline V gene, CDR1 is SEHNR and CDR2 is FQNEAQ (reference sequence). The length of the CDR3 is 13 residues. V dropped 5 bases and J dropped 4 bases, with 11 bases sitting between them. The CDR3, as DNA: TGTGCCAGCAGCCCCACAGTCTCCTATGGCTACACCTTC. Amino acids: CASSPTVSYGYTF.

This clonotype appeared a few times. The chain is built from TRBV20-1 and TRBJ1-5; D is perhaps TRBD1 (5 bases). This CDR3 has 13 amino acids. Per the germline V gene, CDR1 is DFQATT and CDR2 is SNEGSKA (reference sequence). V shed 1 base and J shed 6 bases, with 10 bases lying between them. The CDR3 loop reads CSARGDESQPQHF. For the CDR3, the DNA is TGCAGTGCTAGAGGGGACGAGTCTCAGCCCCAGCATTTT.

Only a few counts were recorded for this clonotype. This chain uses TRBV3-1 with TRBJ1-6, with D tentatively TRBD1 (6 bases). Between the trimmed V and J ends, which lost 0 bases and 7 bases, there was a span of 16 bases. The germline gives CDR1 LGHDT, CDR2 YNNKEL (reference sequence). This CDR3 contains 17 residues. The CDR3 sequence: CASSQDEGLRGNSPLHF. CDR3 sequence (DNA): TGTGCCAGCAGCCAAGACGAGGGACTTAGGGGGAATTCACCCCTCCACTTT.

This chain connects TRBV29-1 to TRBJ2-5, with TRBD2 matching 9 bases. V trimming: 1 base; J trimming: 5 bases; junction bases outside the gene matches: 8. The CDR3 is 15 residues long. Germline V gene data show CDR1 as SQVTM and CDR2 as ANQGSEA. The CDR3 loop is CSVEGIAGALETQYF. The CDR3 coding sequence is TGCAGCGTTGAAGGGATAGCGGGAGCTCTCGAGACCCAGTACTTC.